This T cell receptor (beta chain) was observed in a study of shared clonotypes between healthy human individuals. Study background: Plates per donor: three CD4 naive, three CD4 memory, two CD8 naive, one CD8 memory.

This CDR3 is built from 14 residues. V lost 5 bases and J lost 12, with 20 bases in between. Germline-derived CDR1 and CDR2 are SGHNT and YYREEE (reference sequence). Study-wide results and caveats: About 4.5% of naive CD4 clonotypes were common to four donors. A small donor pool kept down the genetic and exposure-history diversity that was represented.

Assay used: immunoSEQ multiplex PCR; TCRdb lists only in-frame clones, some missing. The sample holds 2 million to 3 million clones, 80% to 95% seen once. A split of CD4+ cells into CD45RA+ naive and CD45RA-negative memory subsets was performed. On this clone itself: Antigen: not known.

The TCR sequence derives from a man younger than 35 in good health. Some clones in this sample may be carry-over from other donors' samples. The chain links TRBV5-4 to TRBJ1-4; D gene unclear. The sequenced sample was naive CD4+ T cells from PBMCs. Described subset: CD45RA+ positively selected. CDR3 in amino acids: CASSPPGEGRELFF. The CDR3 DNA reads as TGTGCCAGCAGTCCACCTGGGGAGGGTAGGGAACTGTTTTTT.